This T cell receptor beta chain was sequenced for a study of T cell responses to AZD1222 COVID-19 vaccine. Looking at the study overall: Analysis merged second doses at about 4 or about 12 weeks. Findings and caveats of the study: The donors showed a predominance of white British ancestry and of females, with possible underestimation of clonal diversity. A rise in Spike-specific TCR breadth and depth followed two AZD1222 doses.

This CDR3 region has 16 residues. Trimming left V 2 bases short and J 4 bases short, with 17 bases between. Germline CDR1 reads SEHNR; CDR2 reads FQNEAQ (reference sequence). A note on this clone: Its antigen is not identified.

This table comes from immunoSEQ multiplex PCR, and its TCRdb copy is limited to in-frame clones, with some not included. The sample carries about 96,000 clones, 80% to 90% recorded once. This clonotype was obtained from an adult in good health. The sample was peripheral blood, taken on day 0 of AZD1222 vaccination. This rearrangement joins TRBV7-9 to TRBJ1-1; D call uncertain. CDR3 nucleotide sequence: TGTGCCAGCAGCTTACGAGCGACCGGCCGAGGCACTGAAGCTTTCTTT. It specifies CASSLRATGRGTEAFF.